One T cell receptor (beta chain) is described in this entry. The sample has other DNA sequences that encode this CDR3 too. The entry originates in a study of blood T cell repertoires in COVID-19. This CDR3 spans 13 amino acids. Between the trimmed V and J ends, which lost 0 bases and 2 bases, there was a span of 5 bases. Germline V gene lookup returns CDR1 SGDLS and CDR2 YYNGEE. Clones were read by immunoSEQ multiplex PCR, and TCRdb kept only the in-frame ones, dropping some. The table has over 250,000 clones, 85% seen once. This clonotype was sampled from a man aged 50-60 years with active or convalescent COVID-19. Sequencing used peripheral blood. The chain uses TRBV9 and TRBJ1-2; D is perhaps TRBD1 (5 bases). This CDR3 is CASSVDRNYGYTF. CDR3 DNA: TGTGCCAGCAGCGTAGACAGGAACTATGGCTACACCTTC.